The sample holds many counts of the clone carrying this T cell receptor (beta chain). The antigen remains unidentified. The data were obtained in a study of response to subunit inactivated influenza vaccine. Study-wide points: A suggestion made by the authors is that each seasonal influenza vaccination recruits few new T cells.

The V end lost 7 bases, the J end lost 2 bases, and 11 bases lay between the germline ends. The CDR3 has 13 residues. TCRdb reprocessed the RT-PCR reads via MiXCR and lists one record per CDR3 protein. The sample consists of more than 450,000 distinct CDR3 sequences, 6.5% to 8% of them appearing once. Material: PBMCs from blood, obtained less than 25 months after vaccination. This chain connects TRBV12-3 or TRBV12-4 to TRBJ2-5; D gene ambiguous. This receptor was taken from a man in his fifties or sixties who received an inactivated influenza vaccine. The CDR3: CASTPWQQETQYF. Here the CDR3 DNA reads TGTGCCAGCACCCCGTGGCAGCAAGAGACCCAGTACTTC.